This TCR beta chain was retrieved from a study of blood T cell repertoires in COVID-19. Study-wide context: Samples taken during acute and convalescent COVID-19 were collected in the United States, Italy and Spain. T cells, B-cell-depleted T cells, or PBMCs supplied cDNA or gDNA.

This CDR3 comprises 13 residues. Trimming shortened V by 2 bases and J by 3 bases, and 4 bases separated the two germline ends. Germline V gives CDR1 MRHNA, CDR2 SNTAGT. Under the authors' procedure: Quantification of nucleated cells was approximated via reference gene primer amplification. The method was immunoSEQ multiplex PCR; TCRdb's version includes in-frame clones alone and lacks a portion of them. V, J and clone size derive from that table, while D and trimming were established from the DNA sequence. Of some 51,000 clones listed, approximately 86% are singletons. This chain uses TRBV6-4 with TRBJ2-2; D remains unclear. The receptor was derived from a man aged 55 to 70 with acute or convalescent COVID-19. The sample consisted of peripheral blood. The CDR3 is CASSDGDTGELFF. The CDR3 nucleotides read TGTGCCAGCAGTGACGGAGACACCGGGGAGCTGTTTTTT.